These T cell receptor beta chains were read from a single sample in a study of read filtering for tumor transcriptome and immune sequencing. MiXCR was run by TCRdb on the reads, yielding one entry per CDR3 protein. This sample has tens of thousands of distinct CDR3 sequences, with around 19% found just once. Input material: a population of CD138-negative cells sorted from bone marrow. These receptors were taken from a donor aged 40 or older with multiple myeloma. The CDR3 runs from the conserved cysteine through the conserved F or W. The order of the fields is J gene, D gene, V gene, clone size, CDR3 DNA, CDR3 protein. The D gene is left open where the match is weak. Clone size appears in some rows only: once, few, many, or a class for an expanded clone.

J: TRBJ2-5; D: NA; V: TRBV7-8; size: many; DNA: TGTGCCAGCAGCTTAGCGGTTCTCCAAGAGACCCAGTACTTC; CDR3: CASSLAVLQETQYF
J: TRBJ2-5; D: TRBD1; V: TRBV28; size: few; DNA: TGTGCCAGCAGTCAACCCCTAAAGACAGGGCGAGAGACCCAGTACTTC; CDR3: CASSQPLKTGRETQYF
J: TRBJ2-1; D: NA; V: TRBV5-1; size: many; DNA: TGCGCCAGCAGCTTGGGGGGAGAGAGCAATGAGCAGTTCTTC; CDR3: CASSLGGESNEQFF
J: TRBJ2-5; D: TRBD1; V: TRBV28; size: many; DNA: TGTGCCAGCAGTCCCATCGGACAGGGAGGTGCTGAGACCCAGTACTTC; CDR3: CASSPIGQGGAETQYF
J: TRBJ2-7; D: TRBD1; V: TRBV19; size: many; DNA: TGTGCCAGTAGTCCAGGACAGGACAATATCCATACGATGCAGTACTTC; CDR3: CASSPGQDNIHTMQYF
J: TRBJ2-1; D: NA; V: TRBV20-1; size: medium-sized; DNA: TGCAGTGCTAAGACACAGAGCTCCTACAATGAGCAGTTCTTC; CDR3: CSAKTQSSYNEQFF
J: TRBJ2-3; D: NA; V: TRBV6-2/TRBV6-3; size: many; DNA: TGTGCCAGCAGTTACTCGAGGACAGTCACAGATACGCAGTATTTT; CDR3: CASSYSRTVTDTQYF
J: TRBJ2-3; D: NA; V: TRBV19; size: NA; DNA: TGTGCCAGTAGCCCGGGGGTAGCCCCCAAGGATACGCAGTATTTT; CDR3: CASSPGVAPKDTQYF
J: TRBJ2-7; D: NA; V: TRBV6-5; size: many; DNA: TGTGCCAGCAGAGGCTACTCCTACGAGCAGTATTTC; CDR3: CASRGYSYEQYF
J: TRBJ1-1; D: NA; V: TRBV4-1; size: NA; DNA: TGCGCCAGCAGCCAAGAATCCTTCCCAACACCGGCGCAGATTAACACTGAAGCTTTCTTT; CDR3: CASSQESFPTPAQINTEAFF
J: TRBJ2-1; D: TRBD2; V: TRBV10-3; size: many; DNA: TGTGCCATACGAGACGGGACTAGCGGGAGAAAGTTAAATGAGCAGTTCTTC; CDR3: CAIRDGTSGRKLNEQFF
J: TRBJ2-7; D: TRBD1; V: TRBV5-5; size: many; DNA: TGTGCCAGCAGCTCTGGACAGGGGGCATACGAGCAGTACTTC; CDR3: CASSSGQGAYEQYF
J: TRBJ1-1; D: NA; V: TRBV7-9; size: many; DNA: TGTGCCAGCAGCTTAACGAACACTGAAGCTTTCTTT; CDR3: CASSLTNTEAFF
J: TRBJ2-1; D: TRBD1; V: TRBV18; size: few; DNA: TGTGCCAGCTCGACAGGGGTTTCCTACAATGAGCAGTTCTTC; CDR3: CASSTGVSYNEQFF
J: TRBJ1-3; D: TRBD1; V: TRBV5-1; size: few; DNA: TGCGCCAGCAGCTTGTTGGGACAGCGCTCTGGAAACACCATATATTTT; CDR3: CASSLLGQRSGNTIYF
J: TRBJ1-1; D: NA; V: TRBV14; size: many; DNA: TGTGCCAGCAGTCAGGGGCCCCCCAGAAGTATGAACACTGAAGCTTTCTTT; CDR3: CASSQGPPRSMNTEAFF
J: TRBJ2-6; D: NA; V: TRBV28; size: many; DNA: TGTGCCAGCACTAGGGGGGGGCTCTCTGGGGCCAACGTCCTGACTTTC; CDR3: CASTRGGLSGANVLTF
J: TRBJ2-4; D: NA; V: TRBV6-2/TRBV6-3; size: many; DNA: TGTGCCAGCACTGACTTTCGAGCCAAAAACATTCAGTACTTC; CDR3: CASTDFRAKNIQYF
J: TRBJ2-6; D: NA; V: TRBV2; size: many; DNA: TGTGCCAGCAGTGGGACACCTAGCTCTGGGGCCAACGTCCTGACTTTC; CDR3: CASSGTPSSGANVLTF
J: TRBJ2-4; D: NA; V: TRBV23-1; size: NA; DNA: TGCGCCAGCAGCCACTGGACGGGGAAGGCCAAAAACATTCAGTACTTC; CDR3: CASSHWTGKAKNIQYF
J: TRBJ2-1; D: NA; V: TRBV14; size: many; DNA: TGTGCCAGCAGCCAAGGTCTCACCGGGGCTTTTTACAATGAGCAGTTCTTC; CDR3: CASSQGLTGAFYNEQFF
J: TRBJ2-1; D: TRBD2; V: TRBV4-1; size: many; DNA: TGCGCCAGCAGCCAAATCCGGGCTAGCGGGACCAATGAGCAGTTCTTC; CDR3: CASSQIRASGTNEQFF
J: TRBJ2-2; D: TRBD2; V: TRBV12-3/TRBV12-4; size: many; DNA: TGTGCCAGCAGTTCGCCGCGGGCGGGAGGCCCTCTTGACACCGGGGAGCTGTTTTTT; CDR3: CASSSPRAGGPLDTGELFF
J: TRBJ1-5; D: TRBD1; V: TRBV7-2; size: few; DNA: TGTGCCAGCAGCGAACGACAGGGGGCAAGTCAGCCCCAGCATTTT; CDR3: CASSERQGASQPQHF
J: TRBJ2-3; D: TRBD1; V: TRBV14; size: many; DNA: TGTGCCAGCAGCCAGGACAGGGAAGGCACAGATACGCAGTATTTT; CDR3: CASSQDREGTDTQYF
J: TRBJ1-4; D: TRBD1; V: TRBV20-1; size: many; DNA: TGCAGTGCCATGGGACAGAATGAAAAACTGTTTTTT; CDR3: CSAMGQNEKLFF